Listed below are T cell receptor beta chains from one sample, sequenced in a study of shared clonotypes between healthy human individuals. The repertoire was sequenced with immunoSEQ multiplex PCR; TCRdb's copy has only in-frame clones and lacks some. The repertoire consists of more than 200,000 clones, with 50% to 80% occurring once and the leading ten covering 11%. Input material: memory CD4+ T cells sorted from blood. These TCRs come from a man aged 30-40 years in good health. The CDR3 runs from the conserved cysteine through the conserved F or W. D genes are given only for firm matches. Clone size is not always given. Where it is, it says once, few, many or a class for expanded clones.

v_gene	j_gene	abundance	d_gene	CDR3nt	CDR3aa
TRBV5-6	TRBJ2-7	few	TRBD1	TGTGCCAGCACCCCGGACAGGAGCCGCGAGCAGTACTTC	CASTPDRSREQYF
TRBV7-2	TRBJ2-1	-	-	TGTGCCAGCAGACATCGAGGGGGAATTGAGCAGTTCTTC	CASRHRGGIEQFF
TRBV28	TRBJ1-4	-	TRBD1	TGTGCCAGCAATGACTTACAGGGGGCGTTACATGAAAAACTGTTTTTT	CASNDLQGALHEKLFF
TRBV11-1	TRBJ2-1	-	-	TGTGCCAGCAGCCCAGAGGTGGTGGCTGACAATGAGCAGTTCTTC	CASSPEVVADNEQFF
TRBV9	TRBJ1-2	-	-	TGTGCCAGCAGCCCCATCGGCCGGGGACTCAAGGGGGGCTATGGCTACACCTTC	CASSPIGRGLKGGYGYTF
TRBV29-1	TRBJ2-5	-	-	TGCAGCGTTGAAGTATTCGGGGGTGAAGAGACCCAGTACTTC	CSVEVFGGEETQYF
TRBV7-2	TRBJ1-4	few	TRBD1	TGTGCCAGCAGTCCGACAGGGCGTAATGAAAAACTGTTTTTT	CASSPTGRNEKLFF
TRBV6-1	TRBJ2-2	once	-	TGTGCCAGCACAAGGGGGGTATCGAACACCGGGGAGCTGTTTTTT	CASTRGVSNTGELFF
TRBV6-4	TRBJ2-2	-	-	TGTGCCAGCAGTGGGTCGCGAAACACCGGGGAGCTGTTTTTT	CASSGSRNTGELFF
TRBV13	TRBJ1-1	-	-	TGTGCCAGCAGCTTACGGGCGGGTGAAGCTTTCTTT	CASSLRAGEAFF
TRBV4-2	TRBJ2-6	-	-	TGTGCCAGCAGCCAACAGGGGCGCTCTGGGGCCAACGTCCTGACTTTC	CASSQQGRSGANVLTF
TRBV5-6	TRBJ1-3	-	-	TGTGCCAGCAGCTTGGAATCGACTGGAAACACCATATATTTT	CASSLESTGNTIYF
TRBV6-1	TRBJ1-2	many	TRBD1	TGTGCCAGCAATTCCCGCCAGGGGGGGAACTATGGCTACACCTTC	CASNSRQGGNYGYTF
TRBV15	TRBJ1-5	-	-	TGTGCCACCAGCAGAGATTTGAAAGGGGATCAGCCCCAGCATTTT	CATSRDLKGDQPQHF
TRBV5-8	TRBJ2-3	-	-	TGTGCCAGCAGATCAGACAGCTCAACAGATACGCAGTATTTT	CASRSDSSTDTQYF
TRBV28	TRBJ1-1	-	-	TGTGCCAGCAGTTATCAGGGAGGTGGAGCTTTCTTT	CASSYQGGGAFF
TRBV7-8	TRBJ2-7	-	-	TGTGCCAGCACTACTCCCGAGGGGGGTTCCTACGAGCAGTACTTC	CASTTPEGGSYEQYF
TRBV2	TRBJ2-5	-	TRBD2	TGTGCCAGCAGCCACGGACTAGCCGGCGCAGAGACCCAGTACTTC	CASSHGLAGAETQYF
TRBV7-2	TRBJ2-3	-	-	TGTGCCAGCAGCTCACACCTCCCCGGGACAGATACGCAGTATTTT	CASSSHLPGTDTQYF
TRBV7-2	TRBJ1-1	-	-	TGTGCCAGCAGCTTCGGGGGGATTAAGTCTGAAGCTTTCTTT	CASSFGGIKSEAFF
TRBV7-2	TRBJ1-5	many	-	TGTGCCAGCAGCTTAGCCTCGACGGGGTATCAGCCCCAGCATTTT	CASSLASTGYQPQHF
TRBV18	TRBJ2-3	-	-	TGTGCCAGCTCACCACCCTCCAGCACAGATACGCAGTATTTT	CASSPPSSTDTQYF
TRBV4-2	TRBJ2-3	-	-	TGTGCCAGCAGCCAAGGCGTTACAGGCGCAGATACGCAGTATTTT	CASSQGVTGADTQYF
TRBV6-5	TRBJ2-7	once	-	TGTGCCAGCAGTTACGTCCAGGGTTACGAGCAGTACTTC	CASSYVQGYEQYF
TRBV10-3	TRBJ2-7	few	TRBD1	TGTGCCATCAGTGACCCCGGGACAGGGTTTTCCTACGAGCAGTACTTC	CAISDPGTGFSYEQYF
TRBV5-1	TRBJ2-2	many	TRBD2	TGCGCCAGCAGCGATGCGGCGGGAGGGCCTTCCGGGGAGCTGTTTTTT	CASSDAAGGPSGELFF
TRBV27	TRBJ1-4	-	TRBD1	TGTGCCAGCCTCGACAGGGTTAATGAAAAACTGTTTTTT	CASLDRVNEKLFF
TRBV19	TRBJ2-7	-	-	TGTGCCAGTGGACAGTTTGCGGCCCCCCCCTACGAGCAGTACTTC	CASGQFAAPPYEQYF
TRBV5-5	TRBJ2-3	once	-	TGTGCCAGCAGCTTTTCTGGAAGACCAGATACGCAGTATTTT	CASSFSGRPDTQYF
TRBV28	TRBJ2-1	-	TRBD1	TGTGCCAGTACTAACAGGGGCTACAATGAGCAGTTCTTC	CASTNRGYNEQFF
TRBV5-1	TRBJ1-2	-	TRBD1	TGCGCCAGCGGCTCCGGGCCCGGGACAGGGAACTATGGCTACACCTTC	CASGSGPGTGNYGYTF
TRBV4-1	TRBJ2-7	-	TRBD2	TGCGCCAGCAGCCCTGACCCCGGGACTACCAACCCCTACGAGCAGTACTTC	CASSPDPGTTNPYEQYF
TRBV2	TRBJ2-5	-	-	TGTGCCAGCAGTGAACTAGCGTTAGAGACCCAGTACTTC	CASSELALETQYF
TRBV11-3	TRBJ2-5	-	TRBD1	TGTGCCAGCAGCACCGGACAGGGGTTAGATGGAGAGACCCAGTACTTC	CASSTGQGLDGETQYF
TRBV5-1	TRBJ2-5	once	-	TGCGCCAGCAGCTTGGCGGTTGGGGGGGAGACCCAGTACTTC	CASSLAVGGETQYF
TRBV6-9	TRBJ2-1	-	-	TGTGCCAGCAGTTATTTGGGCAGCCCGTTCTTC	CASSYLGSPFF
TRBV29-1	TRBJ2-3	-	TRBD2	TGCAGCGTTTTCGGACTAGCGGATACGCAGTATTTT	CSVFGLADTQYF
TRBV5-1	TRBJ1-4	few	-	TGCGCCAGCAGCACGACAGCCGGAAATGAAAAACTGTTTTTT	CASSTTAGNEKLFF
TRBV14	TRBJ1-2	many	-	TGTGCCAGCAGCCAAGACTGGATAGCATTCACCTTC	CASSQDWIAFTF
TRBV6-5	TRBJ1-2	once	TRBD1	TGTGCCAGCAGTCGGGACAGGACTATGGGGTATGGCTACACCTTC	CASSRDRTMGYGYTF
TRBV15	TRBJ1-2	-	-	TGTGCCACCAGCAGAGACAGGGTTAGCGTCTATGGCTACACCTTC	CATSRDRVSVYGYTF
TRBV28	TRBJ2-7	-	-	TGTGCCAGCAGTTTACTCCAGGGTGCCTACGAGCAGTACTTC	CASSLLQGAYEQYF
TRBV11-2	TRBJ2-5	-	TRBD2	TGTGCCAGCAGCCCAGGACTAGACCAAGAGACCCAGTACTTC	CASSPGLDQETQYF
TRBV4-3	TRBJ2-7	-	TRBD2	TGCGCCAGCAGCCACGGACCGGGACTAGGTGCCGAGCAGTACTTC	CASSHGPGLGAEQYF
TRBV4-2	TRBJ2-7	-	-	TGTGCCAGCAGCCAAGCAACAACTTACGAGCAGTACTTC	CASSQATTYEQYF
TRBV29-1	TRBJ2-7	-	-	TGCAGCGTCCTCAAACTTCAGGGGCGCACCTACGAGCAGTACTTC	CSVLKLQGRTYEQYF
TRBV5-1	TRBJ1-1	-	-	TGCGCCAGCAGCTCCTTCGGGTCTGCTGAAGCTTTCTTT	CASSSFGSAEAFF
TRBV5-6	TRBJ2-1	-	TRBD1	TGTGCCAGCAGCTTTAACAGGGGGAACTCCTACAATGAGCAGTTCTTC	CASSFNRGNSYNEQFF
TRBV28	TRBJ1-5	many	-	TGTGCCAGCAGTTTCGGGCAGAGACATCAGCCCCAGCATTTT	CASSFGQRHQPQHF
TRBV7-2	TRBJ1-2	-	-	TGTGCCAGCAGCTTATCCCCGACAGGATTGAACTATGGCTACACCTTC	CASSLSPTGLNYGYTF
TRBV7-9	TRBJ2-2	-	TRBD2	TGTGCCAGCTTGACACTAGCGGCAGTAAACACCGGGGAGCTGTTTTTT	CASLTLAAVNTGELFF
TRBV19	TRBJ2-7	few	TRBD1	TGTGCCAGTAGTCATCGGGACAGGGTGTTCGAGCAGTACTTC	CASSHRDRVFEQYF
TRBV18	TRBJ2-7	few	TRBD1	TGTGCCAGCTCAAAAGACAGGGGGCGCGAGCAGTACTTC	CASSKDRGREQYF
TRBV28	TRBJ2-1	-	-	TGTGCCAGCAGTCCGGTCCTAGGACACTACAATGAGCAGTTCTTC	CASSPVLGHYNEQFF
TRBV18	TRBJ1-1	many	-	TGTGCCAGCTCACCGGCACACGACTCTTTGAACACTGAAGCTTTCTTT	CASSPAHDSLNTEAFF